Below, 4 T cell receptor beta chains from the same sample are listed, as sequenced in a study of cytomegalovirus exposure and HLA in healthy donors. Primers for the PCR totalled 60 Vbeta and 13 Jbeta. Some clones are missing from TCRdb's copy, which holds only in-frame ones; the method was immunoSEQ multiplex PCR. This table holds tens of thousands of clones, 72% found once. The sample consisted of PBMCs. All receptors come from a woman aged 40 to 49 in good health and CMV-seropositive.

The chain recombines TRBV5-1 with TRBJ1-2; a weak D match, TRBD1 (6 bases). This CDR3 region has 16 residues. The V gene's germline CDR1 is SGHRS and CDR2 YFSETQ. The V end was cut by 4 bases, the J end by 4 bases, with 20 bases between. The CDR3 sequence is CASSLRGQDSVYGYTF. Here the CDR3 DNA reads TGCGCCAGCAGCCTGCGGGGGCAGGACAGCGTCTATGGCTACACCTTC. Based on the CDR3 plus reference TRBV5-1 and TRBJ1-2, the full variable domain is KAGVTQTPRYLIKTRGQQVTLSCSPISGHRSVSWYQQTPGQGLQFLFEYFSETQRNKGNFPGRFSGRQFSNSRSEMNVSTLELGDSALYLCASSLRGQDSVYGYTFGSGTRLTVV.

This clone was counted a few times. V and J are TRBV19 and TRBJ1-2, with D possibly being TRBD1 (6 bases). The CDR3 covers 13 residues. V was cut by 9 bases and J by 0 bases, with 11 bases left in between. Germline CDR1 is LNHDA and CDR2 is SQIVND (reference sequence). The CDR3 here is CASQGRANYGYTF. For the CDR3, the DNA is TGTGCCAGCCAGGGGAGGGCTAACTATGGCTACACCTTC.

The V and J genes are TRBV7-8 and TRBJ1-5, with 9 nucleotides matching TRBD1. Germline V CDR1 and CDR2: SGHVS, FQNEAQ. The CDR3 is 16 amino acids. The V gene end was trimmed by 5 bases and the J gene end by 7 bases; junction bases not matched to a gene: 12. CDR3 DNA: TGTGCCAGCAGCCCCCGGGACAGGGTCTTTCGGCAGCCCCAGCATTTT. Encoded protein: CASSPRDRVFRQPQHF. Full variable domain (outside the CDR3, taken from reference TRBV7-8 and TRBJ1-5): GAGVSQSPRYKVAKRGQDVALRCDPISGHVSLFWYQQALGQGPEFLTYFQNEAQLDKSGLPSDRFFAERPEGSVSTLKIQRTQQEDSAVYLCASSPRDRVFRQPQHFGDGTRLSIL.

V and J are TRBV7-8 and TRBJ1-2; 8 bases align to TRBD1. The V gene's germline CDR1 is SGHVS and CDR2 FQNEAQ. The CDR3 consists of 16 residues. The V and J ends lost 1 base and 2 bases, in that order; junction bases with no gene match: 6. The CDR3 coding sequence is TGTGCCAGCAGCTTAGACAGGGGGGGAACCAACTATGGCTACACCTTC. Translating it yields CASSLDRGGTNYGYTF.